The clone carrying this TCR beta chain was recorded at least ten times. The sample originates from a study of regulatory T cells in long-lasting Graves disease. Study-wide context: Patients with new Graves' disease had used antithyroid drugs below 3 months.

Germline V lookup: CDR1 SNHLY, CDR2 FYNNEI. This CDR3 has 17 residues. The V segment lost 6 bases and the J segment 1 base; nucleotides outside the gene matches: 13. Time point reported: newly diagnosed GD, antithyroid drugs for less than 3 months. RNA extracted from PBMCs served as the sequencing template. TCR beta libraries were built with iRepertoire HTBI primers and Arm-PCR of CDR3 regions. One entry per CDR3 protein results from TCRdb running MiXCR on the multiplex PCR reads. The top ten clones hold around 12% of a sample with approximately 560,000 distinct CDR3 sequences, about 16% of them seen once. These data are also associated with another study on T cells in Graves' hyperthyroidism and ophthalmopathy.

This clonotype was sampled from a man between 18 and 29 years old with Graves disease. This chain uses TRBV2 with TRBJ2-5, with 8 nucleotides matching TRBD2. The sequenced sample was peripheral blood mononuclear cells (PBMCs), obtained at new diagnosis, from a patient treated with antithyroid drugs. The DNA for the CDR3 is TGTGCCAGCAGCCTCCCCGGCGCGGGAGGCTCCCAAGAGACCCAGTACTTC. As protein: CASSLPGAGGSQETQYF. Based on the CDR3 plus reference TRBV2 and TRBJ2-5, the full variable domain is EPEVTQTPSHQVTQMGQEVILRCVPISNHLYFYWYRQILGQKVEFLVSFYNNEISEKSEIFDDQFSVERPDGSNFTLKIRSTKLEDSAMYFCASSLPGAGGSQETQYFGPGTRLLVL.